The entry below gives a single T cell receptor (beta chain) sequence along with its context. These data originate in a study of cytomegalovirus exposure and HLA in healthy donors. This CDR3 comprises 14 residues. V shed 7 bases and J 4 bases; nucleotides not matched to a gene: 4. The V gene's germline CDR1 is MNHEY and CDR2 SMNVEV (reference sequence). PCR was performed using 60 Vbeta and 13 Jbeta primers. Libraries were prepared by immunoSEQ multiplex PCR; TCRdb keeps only in-frame clonotypes and omits some of them. This table holds 140,000 to 150,000 clones, around three quarters found once. The clonotype comes from a man aged 35-49 years in good health and CMV-seropositive. The sample consisted of PBMCs. This chain connects TRBV27 to TRBJ2-3; 11 bases are shared with TRBD2. CDR3 sequence: CASTGLADSDTQYF. For the CDR3, the DNA is TGTGCCAGCACGGGACTAGCGGACTCAGATACGCAGTATTTT.